Shown below are 30 T cell receptor beta chains from a single sample sequenced in a study of response to subunit inactivated influenza vaccine. Each CDR3 protein gets one entry after TCRdb re-called the RT-PCR reads with MiXCR. This table has 500,000 to 650,000 distinct CDR3 sequences, 7.6% appearing once. Sequences were derived from PBMCs from blood, sampled around 25 months after vaccination. These receptors were obtained from a man aged 45 to 75 who received an inactivated influenza vaccine.

The V call is TRBV18, the J call TRBJ2-7; D is ambiguous. V lost 3 bases and J lost 1, with 13 bases in between. Germline V gene lookup returns CDR1 KGHSH and CDR2 LQKENI. The CDR3 consists of 15 residues. The CDR3 DNA is TGTGCCAGCTCACCCTCGGGCCGAACTTCCTACGAGCAGTACTTC. Translation: CASSPSGRTSYEQYF.

V is TRBV28 and J is TRBJ2-7; 9 bases are shared with TRBD2. Per germline, CDR1 MDHEN and CDR2 SYDVKM. Losses at the gene ends were 3 bases for V and 2 bases for J; bases not matched to a gene: 11. This CDR3 has 17 residues. The CDR3 here is CASSFPLRASGAYEQYF. As DNA, the CDR3 is TGTGCCAGCAGTTTCCCTCTGAGGGCTAGCGGGGCCTACGAGCAGTACTTC.

Here the CDR3 reads CSAKVGGNSGANVLTF. CDR3 coding DNA: TGCAGTGCTAAAGTGGGAGGGAACTCTGGGGCCAACGTCCTGACTTTC. The chain is built from TRBV20-1 and TRBJ2-6; 7 bases are a match to TRBD2. The CDR3 length is 16 residues. The junction had 6 bases not matched to a gene; V was cut back by 4 bases and J by 0 bases. Germline V gives CDR1 DFQATT, CDR2 SNEGSKA (reference sequence).

The J gene is TRBJ2-3, the V gene TRBV4-3; no firm D call. The CDR3 sequence is 16 residues long. V was trimmed by 0 bases and J by 0 bases, leaving 10 bases between them. Germline V lookup: CDR1 LGHNA, CDR2 YSLEER. The CDR3 region is CASSQDLRSSTDTQYF. CDR3 bases: TGCGCCAGCAGCCAAGATTTGCGATCTAGCACAGATACGCAGTATTTT.

A remark on this clonotype: A junction boundary mismatches the germline segment, possibly from a read error. This chain links TRBV6-1 with TRBJ2-1, with 10 bases aligning to TRBD2. In germline, CDR1 is MNHNS, CDR2 SASEGT. The CDR3 spans 16 residues. CDR3 DNA: TGTGCCAGCAGTCCCTTAGCGGGGGGAACCTACAATGAGCAGTCCTTC. It yields the protein CASSPLAGGTYNEQSF.

In its sample, this clonotype was seen many times. The V call is TRBV5-1, the J call TRBJ1-2; TRBD1 matches at 8 bases. The CDR3 is 15 amino acids. The V and J ends lost 3 bases and 7 bases, in that order; junction bases with no gene match: 11. Germline lookup yields CDR1 SGHRS and CDR2 YFSETQ. The CDR3 protein is CASSSGQGGSSGYTF. Here the CDR3 DNA reads TGCGCCAGCAGCTCTGGACAGGGAGGTAGTTCTGGCTACACCTTC. The variable domain in full, completed from reference TRBV5-1 and TRBJ1-2, reads KAGVTQTPRYLIKTRGQQVTLSCSPISGHRSVSWYQQTPGQGLQFLFEYFSETQRNKGNFPGRFSGRQFSNSRSEMNVSTLELGDSALYLCASSSGQGGSSGYTFGSGTRLTVV.

This clonotype was found a few times. The chain employs TRBV29-1 and TRBJ1-2; TRBD1 is a possible D gene (5 bases). The length of the CDR3 is 14 residues. Germline V gene sequence: CDR1 SQVTM, CDR2 ANQGSEA. Trimming removed 0 bases from V and 5 bases from J, with 13 bases in between. The chain's CDR3 is CSVEEGGILYGYTF. The CDR3 region has the DNA TGCAGCGTTGAAGAGGGGGGTATTCTTTATGGCTACACCTTC.

This clonotype was detected many times. The V and J genes are TRBV9 and TRBJ2-1, with D uncertain. This CDR3 region has 16 residues. Trimming took off 0 bases at V and 0 bases at J, with 10 bases between the two ends. Germline lookup yields CDR1 SGDLS and CDR2 YYNGEE. CDR3 nucleotides: TGTGCCAGCAGCGTAGATAGAGGTAGCTCCTACAATGAGCAGTTCTTC. Protein: CASSVDRGSSYNEQFF.

This clonotype was counted ten times or more. The V and J genes are TRBV7-2 and TRBJ2-1; unclear D gene. CDR1 is SGHTA and CDR2 is FQGNSA in the germline V gene. The CDR3 sequence is 14 residues long. V was shortened by 5 bases and J by 5 bases, with 13 bases between the two germline ends. The CDR3 region is CASSQQWYDNEQFF. Here the CDR3 DNA reads TGTGCCAGCAGCCAACAGTGGTACGACAATGAGCAGTTCTTC.

This clonotype was observed a handful of times. The rearrangement uses TRBV4-1 and TRBJ1-6, with D uncertain. V was pared by 1 base and J by 9 bases, with 16 bases between. In germline, CDR1 is MGHRA, CDR2 YSYEKL. This CDR3 region has 16 residues. CDR3 in DNA: TGCGCCAGCAGCCAAGCCGTGGCCCGAGTCAGTTCACCCCTCCACTTT. Protein product: CASSQAVARVSSPLHF.

This clonotype was seen many times. This chain connects TRBV29-1 to TRBJ2-5; 8 nucleotides agree with TRBD1. CDR3 size: 13 residues. V dropped 6 bases and J dropped 5; count of bases not matched to a gene: 8. From germline, CDR1 is SQVTM and CDR2 ANQGSEA. The CDR3 here is CSVRQGMGETQYF. The CDR3 DNA is TGCAGCGTCAGACAGGGGATGGGGGAGACCCAGTACTTC.

This clonotype was observed at least ten times. The chain couples TRBV10-3 to TRBJ2-7; D is perhaps TRBD2 (6 bases). The CDR3 loop spans 19 amino acids. The V end lost 2 bases, the J end lost 4 bases, and 27 bases lay between the germline ends. CDR1 and CDR2 from the germline V gene are ENHRY and SYGVKD. CDR3 region: CAISETGGISTFQQYEQYF. CDR3 bases: TGTGCCATCAGTGAGACAGGAGGGATAAGTACTTTCCAACAATACGAGCAGTACTTC.

This chain connects TRBV6-5 to TRBJ1-2, with D uncertain. Looked up from germline, CDR1 is MNHEY and CDR2 is SVGAGI. V was cut by 2 bases and J by 8 bases, with 15 bases left in between. The CDR3 loop spans 14 amino acids. The CDR3, as DNA: TGTGCCAGCAGTTACGAGCAGTTTTTGGGAGGCTACACCTTC. It encodes CASSYEQFLGGYTF.

This clonotype showed up many times. J is TRBJ2-2 and V is TRBV7-2; D is uncertain. Germline CDR1 is SGHTA and CDR2 is FQGNSA. V was cut by 4 bases and J by 6 bases, with 6 bases left in between. The CDR3 runs 12 residues. CDR3 region: CASSSPPGELFF. The CDR3 coding sequence is TGTGCCAGCAGCTCACCTCCCGGGGAGCTGTTTTTT.

This clonotype has ten or more counts. CDR3 sequence (DNA): TGTGCCAGCAGCTCCGGGTCGAACTATGGCTACACCTTC. Amino acids: CASSSGSNYGYTF. V gene TRBV5-6 combines with J gene TRBJ1-2; D is unresolved. The CDR3 runs to 13 residues. With 3 bases removed from V and 2 bases from J, the gap between germline ends came to 8 bases. Germline V gene data show CDR1 as SGHDT and CDR2 as YYEEEE. The variable domain in full, completed from reference TRBV5-6 and TRBJ1-2, reads DAGVTQSPTHLIKTRGQQVTLRCSPKSGHDTVSWYQQALGQGPQFIFQYYEEEERQRGNFPDRFSGHQFPNYSSELNVNALLLGDSALYLCASSSGSNYGYTFGSGTRLTVV.

Ten or more counts support this clonotype. The rearrangement uses TRBV20-1 and TRBJ1-2; 8 nucleotides align to TRBD1. The germline V gene encodes CDR1 DFQATT and CDR2 SNEGSKA (reference sequence). The CDR3 sequence is 15 residues long. The ends lost 1 base at V and 3 bases at J; junction bases unmatched: 7. CDR3 in amino acids: CSARVSDRGDYGYTF. CDR3 DNA: TGCAGTGCTAGAGTTTCAGACAGGGGAGACTATGGCTACACCTTC.

The chain combines TRBV6-2 or TRBV6-3 with TRBJ2-7; the D gene is possibly TRBD2 (6 bases). Looked up from germline, CDR1 is MNHEY and CDR2 is SVGEGT. V was cut by 6 bases and J by 6 bases, with 15 bases left in between. The length of the CDR3 is 13 residues. The chain's CDR3 is CASSRPGTGEQYF. The CDR3 DNA reads TGTGCCAGCAGCCGACCGGGGACTGGCGAGCAGTACTTC.

The V call is TRBV12-3 or TRBV12-4, the J call TRBJ1-5, with 7 nucleotides matching TRBD1. This CDR3 is 17 amino acids long. With V trimmed by 4 bases and J by 4 bases, 13 bases remained unmatched. The CDR3 nucleotides are TGTGCCAGCAGTTCCAGCAATACAGGGGTGGGGAATCAGCCCCAGCATTTT. Encoded protein: CASSSSNTGVGNQPQHF.

This clonotype was detected ten times or more. The chain uses TRBV3-1 and TRBJ2-7, with D maybe TRBD2 (5 bases). The CDR3 runs 14 residues. Trimming took 8 bases from V and 0 from J, leaving 14 bases between them. Germline lookup yields CDR1 LGHDT and CDR2 YNNKEL (reference sequence). In nucleotides, the CDR3 is TGTGCCAGCTCCCCTGGACTGAGCTCCTACGAGCAGTACTTC. This encodes CASSPGLSSYEQYF.

The chain has TRBV5-1 and TRBJ1-2, with D unresolved. The length of the CDR3 is 14 residues. The V end lost 0 bases, the J end lost 2 bases, and 8 bases lay between the germline ends. Germline values: CDR1 SGHRS, CDR2 YFSETQ. DNA of the CDR3: TGCGCCAGCAGCTTGGACGGGGAGAACTATGGCTACACCTTC. Translation: CASSLDGENYGYTF.

The chain couples TRBV12-3 or TRBV12-4 to TRBJ2-3; 8 bases are shared with TRBD1. V gave up 6 bases and J gave up 0 bases; unmatched junction bases: 5. The CDR3 length is 15 residues. The CDR3 region is CASRIGQGSTDTQYF. In nucleotides, the CDR3 is TGTGCCAGCAGAATCGGACAGGGAAGCACAGATACGCAGTATTTT.

The genes are TRBV20-1 and TRBJ2-5, with D unclear. Trimming stripped 0 bases from V and 3 bases from J, with 11 bases between. The CDR3 contains 14 residues. Per germline, CDR1 DFQATT and CDR2 SNEGSKA (reference sequence). The CDR3 reads CSARDVTEKETQYF. As DNA, the CDR3 is TGCAGTGCTAGAGATGTTACAGAGAAAGAGACCCAGTACTTC.

This clonotype was counted between two and nine times. This sequence joins TRBV28 and TRBJ2-7; 7 bases are shared with TRBD2. V was pared by 3 bases and J by 5 bases, with 7 bases of the junction left unmatched. The CDR3 sequence is 14 residues long. From germline, CDR1 is MDHEN and CDR2 SYDVKM. CDR3 sequence (DNA): TGTGCCAGCAGTTTTTGGCGGGAGCCCCACGAGCAGTACTTC. Encoded protein: CASSFWREPHEQYF.

This clonotype was seen at least ten times. The chain uses TRBV20-1 and TRBJ1-1, with D tentatively TRBD1 (6 bases). There are 13 residues in the CDR3. V was clipped by 6 bases and J by 4 bases, with 15 bases between them. Germline loops: CDR1 DFQATT, CDR2 SNEGSKA (reference sequence). The CDR3 DNA sequence: TGCAGTGCCAGAAACAGGGTGGGCACTGAAGCTTTCTTT. Its translation: CSARNRVGTEAFF.

This clonotype occurred many times. This sequence joins TRBV3-1 and TRBJ2-3; D not certain. Per germline, CDR1 LGHDT and CDR2 YNNKEL (reference sequence). Trimming shortened V by 1 base and J by 2 bases, and 10 bases separated the two germline ends. This CDR3 contains 15 residues. CDR3 in DNA: TGTGCCAGCAGCCAAGGTGTGATTCCCACAGATACGCAGTATTTT. This encodes CASSQGVIPTDTQYF.

This clonotype was detected a few times. The chain uses TRBV4-3 and TRBJ2-7; 7 positions match TRBD2. This CDR3 is built from 15 residues. Unmatched junction bases numbered 3, after V lost 1 base and J lost 0 bases. Germline CDR1 is LGHNA and CDR2 is YSLEER. CDR3 bases: TGCGCCAGCAGCCAAGGCCCTAGCGGCTCCTACGAGCAGTACTTC. Translation gives CASSQGPSGSYEQYF.

This sequence joins TRBV19 and TRBJ2-1, with 9 bases aligning to TRBD2. Germline V CDR1 and CDR2: LNHDA, SQIVND (reference sequence). The CDR3 consists of 15 residues. Unmatched junction bases numbered 8, after V lost 5 bases and J lost 6 bases. The CDR3 is CASSSPGLALNEQFF. CDR3 nucleotide sequence: TGTGCCAGTAGTTCCCCGGGACTAGCTCTCAATGAGCAGTTCTTC.

This clonotype was detected many times. The chain combines TRBV29-1 with TRBJ2-1; TRBD1 aligns across 7 bases. Trimming removed 5 bases from V and 7 bases from J; junction bases left unmatched: 8. Germline V gene sequence: CDR1 SQVTM, CDR2 ANQGSEA. The CDR3 has 13 amino acids. The CDR3 reads CSVLDRRKNEQFF. In nucleotides, the CDR3 is TGCAGCGTTCTGGACAGGAGGAAGAATGAGCAGTTCTTC.

This clonotype was observed a few times. The J gene is TRBJ2-3, the V gene TRBV9; D is perhaps TRBD1 or TRBD2 (5 bases each). This CDR3 has 15 amino acids. Germline CDR1 SGDLS, CDR2 YYNGEE. V dropped 0 bases and J dropped 2 bases, with 10 bases sitting between them. CDR3 sequence (DNA): TGTGCCAGCAGCGTAGCGGGGCCTCACACAGATACGCAGTATTTT. Amino acid sequence: CASSVAGPHTDTQYF.

The table lists this clonotype with a few counts. This rearrangement joins TRBV4-3 to TRBJ2-5; D possibly uses TRBD1 or TRBD2 (5 bases each). Trimming stripped 3 bases from V and 0 bases from J, with 11 bases between. Germline lookup yields CDR1 LGHNA and CDR2 YSLEER. This CDR3 comprises 15 residues. The CDR3 here is CASSQYWGYQETQYF. The CDR3 DNA sequence: TGCGCCAGCAGCCAGTATTGGGGGTACCAAGAGACCCAGTACTTC.